This T cell receptor beta chain was identified during a study of CD8 T cells in ankylosing spondylitis. Study results and limitations: Ankylosing spondylitis blood appeared to carry a characteristic TCR beta motif of roughly eight highly homologous variants.

V gave up 3 bases and J gave up 9 bases, with 9 bases separating them. This CDR3 spans 11 amino acids. CDR1 MNHEY and CDR2 SMNVEV come from the germline V gene (reference sequence). TCRdb analysed the 5' RACE reads with MiXCR anew, one entry per CDR3 protein. The sample consists of 130,000 or so distinct CDR3 sequences, roughly 15% of them appearing once. This clonotype has more than one count but fewer than ten. Its antigen is not identified. This receptor was obtained from a male donor with ankylosing spondylitis. The sample was blood, either unsorted or a sorted T cell fraction (not recorded which). The genes are TRBV27 and TRBJ2-7, with D perhaps matching TRBD2 (5 bases). Written as DNA, the CDR3 is TGTGCCAGCAGTTTCCTCGGGGTGCAGTACTTC. Translated: CASSFLGVQYF.